The 9 T cell receptor beta chains below come from one sample, sequenced in a study of early T cells in non-severe SARS-CoV-2 infection. TCRdb called the 5' RACE reads again in MiXCR, with one record for every CDR3 protein. Here the sample spans about 71,000 distinct CDR3 sequences, roughly 12% being singletons. Specimen: whole blood, collected at baseline. Every receptor here comes from an adult who was a healthcare worker with PCR-confirmed SARS-CoV-2 infection or an uninfected control (not recorded which).

This clonotype was counted only a few times. The genes are TRBV7-3 and TRBJ2-3; 12 bases match TRBD2. V shed 5 bases, J shed 6 bases, and the junction held 3 bases outside the gene matches. In germline, CDR1 is SGHTA, CDR2 FQGTGA. The length of the CDR3 is 14 residues. CDR3 nucleotide sequence: TGTGCCAGCAGCCGGACTAGCGGGGATGATACGCAGTATTTT. Residues: CASSRTSGDDTQYF.

The chain couples TRBV6-2 or TRBV6-3 to TRBJ1-1; D possibly corresponds to TRBD1 (5 bases). Per germline, CDR1 MNHEY and CDR2 SVGEGT. The CDR3 contains 15 residues. Trimming cost V 1 base and J 0 bases, with 9 bases left between them. CDR3 in amino acids: CASSYLGLLNTEAFF. CDR3 DNA sequence: TGTGCCAGCAGTTACTTGGGGCTACTGAACACTGAAGCTTTCTTT.

This clonotype was counted between two and nine times. The chain recombines TRBV20-1 with TRBJ1-1; 7 nucleotides align to TRBD1. This CDR3 spans 13 amino acids. V shed 7 bases, J shed 3 bases, and the junction held 8 bases outside the gene matches. In germline, CDR1 is DFQATT, CDR2 SNEGSKA (reference sequence). CDR3 bases: TGCAGTGGCGCGGGTCAGGGGGACACTGAAGCTTTCTTT. It translates to CSGAGQGDTEAFF.

This clonotype was seen only a few times. V is TRBV20-1 and J is TRBJ1-6; maybe TRBD1 (6 bases). V was clipped by 2 bases and J by 8 bases, with 13 bases between them. The germline V gene encodes CDR1 DFQATT and CDR2 SNEGSKA (reference sequence). The CDR3 consists of 14 residues. The DNA for the CDR3 is TGCAGTGCTAGACGAACAGGGAGGGATTCACCCCTCCACTTT. This sequence encodes CSARRTGRDSPLHF.

This clonotype was picked up a small number of times. The gene calls are TRBV11-2 and TRBJ2-1; D ambiguous. Germline lookup yields CDR1 SGHAT and CDR2 FQNNGV. V was shortened by 2 bases and J by 3 bases, with 5 bases between the two germline ends. CDR3 length: 13 amino acids. The CDR3 sequence: CASSLSDYNEQFF. CDR3 DNA sequence: TGTGCCAGCAGCTTATCGGACTACAATGAGCAGTTCTTC.

V and J are TRBV29-1 and TRBJ2-1, with 10 nucleotides matching TRBD2. The CDR3 is 15 amino acids. Germline values: CDR1 SQVTM, CDR2 ANQGSEA. V was pared by 8 bases and J by 7 bases, with 14 bases of the junction left unmatched. The CDR3 sequence: CSTAASGGAGNEQFF. Written as DNA, the CDR3 is TGCAGCACGGCCGCAAGCGGGGGGGCAGGAAATGAGCAGTTCTTC.

The rearrangement uses TRBV5-1 and TRBJ2-7; D is undetermined. The CDR3 covers 15 residues. V was shortened by 3 bases and J by 3 bases, with 16 bases between the two germline ends. The germline V gene has CDR1 SGHRS and CDR2 YFSETQ. CDR3 DNA: TGCGCCAGCAGCTCGACCTCTCCCGCGGTCTACGAGCAGTACTTC. Translated, it gives CASSSTSPAVYEQYF. The whole variable domain, remainder taken from reference TRBV5-1 and TRBJ2-7, is KAGVTQTPRYLIKTRGQQVTLSCSPISGHRSVSWYQQTPGQGLQFLFEYFSETQRNKGNFPGRFSGRQFSNSRSEMNVSTLELGDSALYLCASSSTSPAVYEQYFGPGTRLTVT.

This clonotype was recorded a few times. The J gene is TRBJ1-1, the V gene TRBV11-2, with a tentative D call TRBD1 (5 bases). Germline V gene lookup returns CDR1 SGHAT and CDR2 FQNNGV. Trimming shortened V by 2 bases and J by 4 bases, and 8 bases separated the two germline ends. This CDR3 has 13 residues. The CDR3 loop is CASSLSGGTEAFF. DNA of the CDR3: TGTGCCAGCAGCTTAAGTGGGGGCACTGAAGCTTTCTTT.

This sequence joins TRBV18 and TRBJ1-5; the D is unclear. The CDR3 is 15 amino acids. Per germline, CDR1 KGHSH and CDR2 LQKENI. Between the trimmed V and J ends, which lost 3 bases and 6 bases, there was a span of 15 bases. CDR3 amino acids: CASSPSDGVGQPQHF. CDR3 sequence (DNA): TGTGCCAGCTCACCCTCTGACGGAGTAGGTCAGCCCCAGCATTTT. The whole variable domain, remainder taken from reference TRBV18 and TRBJ1-5, is NAGVMQNPRHLVRRRGQEARLRCSPMKGHSHVYWYRQLPEEGLKFMVYLQKENIIDESGMPKERFSAEFPKEGPSILRIQQVVRGDSAAYFCASSPSDGVGQPQHFGDGTRLSIL.